This entry lists 19 T cell receptor beta chains sequenced from one sample in a study of T cells in Graves' hyperthyroidism and ophthalmopathy. The TCR beta CDR3 regions underwent amplification using RNA transcripts as the source. An initial round of RT-PCR targeting the TCR CDR3 relied on the HTBI primer set. TCRdb called the multiplex PCR reads again in MiXCR, with one record for every CDR3 protein. The profile shows about 420,000 distinct CDR3 sequences, about 13% of them singletons. The sample comprised blood. The receptors derive from a woman between 18 and 29 years old with Graves' hyperthyroidism.

V and J are TRBV7-9 and TRBJ2-2; 9 nucleotides match TRBD1. Germline CDR1 SEHNR, CDR2 FQNEAQ (reference sequence). The CDR3 totals 15 residues. Trimming cost V 9 bases and J 4 bases; bases outside gene matches: 9. The CDR3 region is CASTLGTGFTGELFF. The CDR3 DNA is TGTGCCAGTACCTTAGGGACAGGGTTCACCGGGGAGCTGTTTTTT.

The J gene is TRBJ2-7, the V gene TRBV6-1; TRBD1 aligns across 8 bases. The CDR3 extends over 16 amino acids. V lost 5 bases to trimming and J lost 6 bases; unmatched junction nucleotides: 15. From germline, CDR1 is MNHNS and CDR2 SASEGT. The CDR3 is CASSTSIGTGGSEQYF. The CDR3 DNA follows: TGTGCCAGCAGTACCTCCATAGGGACAGGCGGAAGCGAGCAGTACTTC.

In this sample, this clonotype turned up once. V and J are TRBV7-2 and TRBJ1-5; the match to TRBD1 covers 12 bases. This CDR3 contains 14 residues. Unmatched junction bases numbered 3, after V lost 5 bases and J lost 7 bases. Looked up from germline, CDR1 is SGHTA and CDR2 is FQGNSA. CDR3 bases: TGTGCCAGCAGCCCGGGACAGGGGGCACAGCCCCAGCATTTT. Protein product: CASSPGQGAQPQHF.

This sequence joins TRBV27 and TRBJ2-1, with 10 bases that match TRBD1. V lost 8 bases to trimming and J lost 7 bases; unmatched junction nucleotides: 29. CDR1 is MNHEY, CDR2 SMNVEV, per germline (reference sequence). This CDR3 region has 21 residues. Here the CDR3 reads CASSPPCSQGQGLLRGNEQFF. CDR3 sequence (DNA): TGTGCCAGCTCACCCCCGTGCTCGCAGGGACAGGGGCTACTCCGGGGAAATGAGCAGTTCTTC.

This clonotype was seen ten or more times. The V gene is TRBV5-1, the J gene TRBJ2-3; 7 nucleotides align to TRBD2. V gave up 0 bases and J gave up 3 bases; unmatched junction bases: 10. The CDR3 runs to 17 residues. Germline V gene sequence: CDR1 SGHRS, CDR2 YFSETQ. The CDR3 loop is CASSLDGLGEGTDTQYF. The CDR3 nucleotides read TGCGCCAGCAGCTTGGACGGTCTAGGGGAGGGGACAGATACGCAGTATTTT.

This clonotype has at least ten counts. The chain carries TRBV18 and TRBJ2-7, with 8 bases that match TRBD1. The V gene's germline CDR1 is KGHSH and CDR2 LQKENI. The CDR3 extends over 13 amino acids. Trimming at V came to 5 bases and at J to 6 bases, leaving 6 bases not matched to a gene. The CDR3 region is CASSVRQGSEQYF. The CDR3 bases are TGTGCCAGCTCAGTAAGACAGGGGTCCGAGCAGTACTTC.

V is TRBV20-1 and J is TRBJ1-2; D unclear. Trimming took off 5 bases at V and 5 bases at J, with 6 bases between the two ends. The CDR3 contains 10 residues. CDR1 and CDR2 (germline): DFQATT, SNEGSKA (reference sequence). The CDR3 spells CSALNYGYTF. The CDR3 region has the DNA TGCAGTGCTCTGAATTATGGCTACACCTTC.

This clonotype occurred a few times. The rearrangement uses TRBV9 and TRBJ1-2; D unresolved. The germline V gene encodes CDR1 SGDLS and CDR2 YYNGEE. V lost 4 bases and J lost 0, with 10 bases in between. The CDR3 has 14 residues. The CDR3 nucleotides are TGTGCCAGCAGCCCGCTGGGCACTAACTATGGCTACACCTTC. Translation: CASSPLGTNYGYTF.

This clonotype showed up many times. J is TRBJ1-1 and V is TRBV7-2; D unclear. The V gene's germline CDR1 is SGHTA and CDR2 FQGNSA. The V end was cut by 3 bases, the J end by 7 bases, with 12 bases between. CDR3 size: 13 residues. The CDR3 sequence: CASSLSGFHEAFF. DNA for the CDR3: TGTGCCAGCAGCTTGTCCGGGTTCCATGAAGCTTTCTTT.

This clonotype was found a few times. This rearrangement joins TRBV7-3 to TRBJ1-1; TRBD1 is a possible D gene (6 bases). The CDR3 spans 16 residues. Germline values: CDR1 SGHTA, CDR2 FQGTGA. Between the trimmed V and J ends, which lost 5 bases and 2 bases, there was a span of 18 bases. CDR3: CASSQNGGRLNTEAFF. CDR3 nucleotides: TGTGCCAGCAGCCAAAACGGGGGCCGGTTAAACACTGAAGCTTTCTTT.

At least ten counts were recorded for this clonotype. This rearrangement joins TRBV2 to TRBJ1-2, with 7 nucleotides matching TRBD1. J lost 4 bases, V lost 6 bases, and 5 bases had no gene match. The CDR3 extends over 13 amino acids. The germline CDR1 and CDR2 sequences are SNHLY and FYNNEI. The CDR3 region has the DNA TGTGCCAGCAGCCGGGACAGAACCTATGGCTACACCTTC. Translated, it gives CASSRDRTYGYTF.

At least ten counts were recorded for this clonotype. The chain carries TRBV29-1 and TRBJ2-7; 9 nucleotides match TRBD1. CDR1 and CDR2 (germline): SQVTM, ANQGSEA. The junction had 3 bases not matched to a gene; V was cut back by 3 bases and J by 0 bases. The CDR3 consists of 14 residues. The CDR3 region is CSVDKTGGSYEQYF. For the CDR3, the DNA is TGCAGCGTTGACAAGACAGGGGGCTCCTACGAGCAGTACTTC.

The chain recombines TRBV3-1 with TRBJ2-7; D unresolved. V lost 2 bases, J lost 0 bases, and 5 bases lay in between. The V gene's germline CDR1 is LGHDT and CDR2 YNNKEL (reference sequence). CDR3 length: 13 amino acids. CDR3 protein: CASSQYSSYEQYF. In nucleotides, the CDR3 is TGTGCCAGCAGCCAATACTCCTCCTACGAGCAGTACTTC.

Comments on this clonotype: A much larger clone lies a single base off, so this may be a read error. The V gene is TRBV5-6, the J gene TRBJ1-2; D unclear. The CDR3 has 17 amino acids. Per germline, CDR1 SGHDT and CDR2 YYEEEE. This chain's CDR3 is CASSLAQVRRANHGYTF. The CDR3 DNA reads as TGTGCCAGCAGCTTGGCCCAAGTGAGAAGAGCTAACCATGGCTACACCTTC.

The table lists this clonotype with many counts. The V call is TRBV6-6, the J call TRBJ2-1, with D perhaps TRBD1 (5 bases). Germline V gene lookup returns CDR1 MNHNY and CDR2 SVGAGI (reference sequence). This CDR3 has 15 residues. The V gene lost 0 bases and the J gene lost 5 bases, with 11 bases spanning the gap. CDR3 sequence reads: CASSYSTQAHNEQFF. As DNA, the CDR3 is TGTGCCAGCAGTTACTCGACACAGGCCCACAATGAGCAGTTCTTC.

This clonotype was counted many times. This sequence joins TRBV30 and TRBJ1-1; 7 nucleotides match TRBD1. The CDR3 has 13 amino acids. The V and J ends lost 2 bases and 1 base, in that order; junction bases with no gene match: 1. CDR1 GTSNPN and CDR2 SVGIG come from the germline V gene (reference sequence). The CDR3 region has the DNA TGTGCCTGGAGTAGACAGGGGAACACTGAAGCTTTCTTT. Its translation: CAWSRQGNTEAFF.

This clonotype was counted at least ten times. CDR3 sequence: CASTRVGHTETQYF. Here the CDR3 DNA reads TGTGCCAGCACCCGCGTTGGGCATACAGAGACCCAGTACTTC. This chain joins TRBV6-2 or TRBV6-3 and TRBJ2-5; D is uncertain. This CDR3 region has 14 residues. Trimming removed 7 bases from V and 4 bases from J, with 16 bases in between. Germline lookup yields CDR1 MNHEY and CDR2 SVGEGT.

This clonotype was counted many times. The rearrangement links TRBV20-1 to TRBJ2-1; 9 bases are a match to TRBD1. J was trimmed by 8 bases and V by 3 bases; bases with no gene match: 8. CDR1 and CDR2 from the germline V gene are DFQATT and SNEGSKA (reference sequence). CDR3 size: 14 residues. For the CDR3, the DNA is TGCAGTGCTAGTGCCGGGACAGGGCATCATGAGCAGTTCTTC. It yields the protein CSASAGTGHHEQFF.

The J gene is TRBJ2-7, the V gene TRBV30; the match to TRBD1 covers 9 bases. The CDR3 is 16 amino acids. Germline V gene data show CDR1 as GTSNPN and CDR2 as SVGIG (reference sequence). The V gene end was trimmed by 5 bases and the J gene end by 6 bases; junction bases not matched to a gene: 17. The CDR3 loop reads CAWLTRTGAHTSEQYF. CDR3 bases: TGTGCCTGGCTCACTCGGACAGGGGCCCACACCTCCGAGCAGTACTTC.